This TCR beta chain appears in the sequencing data of a study of beta chain features in type 1 diabetes. Expressed TCRB transcripts were sequenced because the isolated RNA had all been reverse transcribed beforehand. Generated by immunoSEQ multiplex PCR, the TCRdb table keeps only in-frame clones and is missing some. The sample has about 350,000 clones; roughly 21% are singletons. This CDR3 has 15 residues. J was trimmed by 5 bases and V by 0 bases; bases with no gene match: 7. The V gene's germline CDR1 is SGHRS and CDR2 YFSETQ. The receptor comes from a woman between 18 and 30 years old in good health. This chain joins TRBV5-1 and TRBJ2-5; 7 bases are a match to TRBD2. Sequencing input: naive CD4+ T cells from blood. CDR3 loop: CASSLAGGSEETQYF. The CDR3 nucleotides are TGCGCCAGCAGCTTGGCCGGGGGGAGCGAGGAGACCCAGTACTTC.